The T cell receptor (beta chain) under discussion was sequenced for a study of cytomegalovirus exposure and HLA in healthy donors. The PCR made use of 60 Vbeta and 13 Jbeta primers. The table came from immunoSEQ multiplex PCR; TCRdb's copy has only in-frame clones and leaves some out. The data contain 200,000 to 250,000 clones, 80% to 90% of them seen just once; the ten biggest clones take up over 0.95%. Germline V gives CDR1 SGHTA, CDR2 FQGNSA. This CDR3 has 15 residues. V was clipped by 5 bases and J by 2 bases, with 16 bases between them. This sequence joins TRBV7-2 and TRBJ2-7; perhaps TRBD2 as D (5 bases). The specimen was PBMCs. The TCR originated in a woman aged 18-30 years in good health and CMV-seronegative. CDR3: CASSPYAGRTYEQYF. As DNA, the CDR3 is TGTGCCAGCAGCCCTTATGCGGGTCGGACCTACGAGCAGTACTTC.